This passage covers 27 T cell receptor beta chains from one sample sequenced in a study of blood T cell repertoires in COVID-19. Using immunoSEQ multiplex PCR, the repertoire was profiled, and TCRdb retains in-frame clones only, with some absent. Of about 160,000 clones in the sample, about 93% were seen once. Sequenced: peripheral blood. The source is a woman aged 45-65 years with acute or convalescent COVID-19.

J is TRBJ2-2 and V is TRBV19, with a possible D match to TRBD1 (6 bases). This CDR3 comprises 21 residues. The V and J ends lost 10 bases and 1 base respectively, with 34 bases between them. Germline assignment: CDR1 LNHDA and CDR2 SQIVND (reference sequence). The CDR3 region is CATLSAETLKGGGKNTGELFF. The CDR3 DNA follows: TGTGCCACCCTATCCGCGGAAACTTTGAAAGGGGGTGGTAAGAACACCGGGGAGCTGTTTTTT.

The chain links TRBV9 to TRBJ1-2, with D unresolved. Trimming stripped 3 bases from V and 3 bases from J, with 18 bases between. Germline V gene lookup returns CDR1 SGDLS and CDR2 YYNGEE. The length of the CDR3 is 16 residues. The CDR3 loop reads CASSARLEGADYGYTF. DNA for the CDR3: TGTGCCAGCAGCGCCCGTCTTGAGGGCGCGGACTATGGCTACACCTTC. The full variable domain, rest sourced from reference TRBV9 and TRBJ1-2, is DSGVTQTPKHLITATGQRVTLRCSPRSGDLSVYWYQQSLDQGLQFLIQYYNGEERAKGNILERFSAQQFPDLHSELNLSSLELGDSALYFCASSARLEGADYGYTFGSGTRLTVV.

The chain is built from TRBV7-8 and TRBJ1-2; TRBD1 aligns across 7 bases. J was trimmed by 4 bases and V by 6 bases; bases with no gene match: 5. Per germline, CDR1 SGHVS and CDR2 FQNEAQ. The CDR3 is 13 residues long. CDR3 region: CASRGDSPYGYTF. CDR3 DNA sequence: TGTGCCAGCAGAGGGGACAGTCCCTATGGCTACACCTTC.

V usage is TRBV30 and J usage is TRBJ1-1; TRBD1 is a possible D gene (6 bases). This CDR3 is built from 12 residues. CDR1 GTSNPN and CDR2 SVGIG come from the germline V gene (reference sequence). Trimming shortened V by 3 bases and J by 2 bases, and 7 bases separated the two germline ends. CDR3 amino acids: CAWRDSNTEAFF. The CDR3 DNA is TGTGCCTGGAGGGACAGTAACACTGAAGCTTTCTTT.

The V and J genes are TRBV4-3 and TRBJ2-1; TRBD1 matches at 10 bases. V shed 3 bases and J 7 bases; nucleotides not matched to a gene: 3. Germline CDR1 LGHNA, CDR2 YSLEER. This CDR3 contains 14 residues. The CDR3 sequence is CASSQGTGENEQFF. CDR3 sequence (DNA): TGCGCCAGCAGCCAGGGGACAGGGGAAAATGAGCAGTTCTTC.

The chain uses TRBV7-5 and TRBJ2-2; the table's D call TRBD1 went unverified against the DNA. TRBV7-5 is shown as a pseudogene. The CDR3 sequence is 18 residues long. The CDR3, as DNA: TGTGTCAGAAGCTTATGGGTTGTGGAAAGGGGAAGCACCGGGGAGCTGTTTTTT. It encodes CVRSLWVVERGSTGELFF.

The table lists this clone with a count of one. The gene calls are TRBV18 and TRBJ2-1; perhaps TRBD1 as D (6 bases). V was trimmed by 2 bases and J by 4 bases, leaving 9 bases between them. Germline assignment: CDR1 KGHSH and CDR2 LQKENI. This CDR3 is 14 amino acids long. The CDR3 sequence: CASSPDRSYNEQFF. For the CDR3, the DNA is TGTGCCAGCTCACCAGACAGGTCGTACAATGAGCAGTTCTTC.

The gene calls are TRBV7-2 and TRBJ2-2, with D uncertain. CDR1 and CDR2 (germline): SGHTA, FQGNSA. This CDR3 has 17 amino acids. V shed 7 bases and J shed 1 base, with 19 bases lying between them. The CDR3 reads CASTLGQPPGNTGELFF. In nucleotides, the CDR3 is TGTGCCAGCACTCTTGGGCAACCACCCGGGAACACCGGGGAGCTGTTTTTT. Looking up the rest from reference TRBV7-2 and TRBJ2-2 gives the full variable domain: GAGVSQSPSNKVTEKGKDVELRCDPISGHTALYWYRQSLGQGLEFLIYFQGNSAPDKSGLPSDRFSAERTGGSVSTLTIQRTQQEDSAVYLCASTLGQPPGNTGELFFGEGSRLTVL.

The gene calls are TRBV12-5 and TRBJ1-3; D ambiguous. This CDR3 comprises 12 residues. Germline CDR1 and CDR2: LGHNT and FRNRAP. The V and J ends lost 6 bases and 2 bases respectively, with 5 bases between them. The CDR3 bases are TGTGCTAGTGGCTTAGCTGGAAACACCATATATTTT. Translated: CASGLAGNTIYF.

This clone was observed once. V usage is TRBV5-8 and J usage is TRBJ2-7; D possibly corresponds to TRBD1 (6 bases). This CDR3 is built from 14 residues. Trimming took off 4 bases at V and 2 bases at J, with 13 bases between the two ends. Germline-derived CDR1 and CDR2 are SGHTS and YDEGEE. DNA for the CDR3: TGTGCCAGCAGCCTAGGGGGTCTGCCCTACGAGCAGTACTTC. It specifies CASSLGGLPYEQYF.

V is TRBV4-2 and J is TRBJ2-7, with D unclear. In germline, CDR1 is LGHNA, CDR2 YNFKEQ. The CDR3 sequence is 15 residues long. V was cut by 0 bases and J by 5 bases, with 14 bases left in between. The CDR3 DNA reads as TGTGCCAGCAGCCAAGAATGGATAGGCAGGAACGAGCAGTACTTC. Translation: CASSQEWIGRNEQYF.

This sequence joins TRBV6-5 and TRBJ2-3; D is unclear. V was shortened by 6 bases and J by 4 bases, with 8 bases between the two germline ends. Germline assignment: CDR1 MNHEY and CDR2 SVGAGI. The CDR3 has 12 residues. The CDR3 DNA sequence: TGTGCCAGCAGAGCCGTGCCAGATACGCAGTATTTT. Protein product: CASRAVPDTQYF.

The J gene is TRBJ1-5, the V gene TRBV28; TRBD1 is a possible D gene (6 bases). The CDR3 runs to 15 residues. From germline, CDR1 is MDHEN and CDR2 SYDVKM. Trimming cost V 4 bases and J 2 bases, with 12 bases left between them. The DNA of the CDR3 is TGTGCCAGCAGTTGGGGGGGCGCGGGCAATCAGCCCCAGCATTTT. Its translation is CASSWGGAGNQPQHF.

The chain joins TRBV10-2 to TRBJ2-5; 9 bases line up with TRBD1. V shed 7 bases and J 11 bases; nucleotides not matched to a gene: 11. Germline V CDR1 and CDR2: WSHSY, SAAADI. The CDR3 runs 13 residues. In DNA form, the CDR3 reads TGCGCCAGCAACAGGGGGCAACGTTCAGTGCAGTACTTC. Protein product: CASNRGQRSVQYF.

The chain recombines TRBV19 with TRBJ2-1, with 7 bases identical to TRBD2. This CDR3 region has 17 residues. V was clipped by 5 bases and J by 0 bases; unmatched bases: 10. Germline CDR1 is LNHDA and CDR2 is SQIVND (reference sequence). The CDR3 region has the DNA TGTGCCAGTAGTTCCAGCGGGGCCCTGAGCTCCTACAATGAGCAGTTCTTC. It is translated as CASSSSGALSSYNEQFF.

The chain joins TRBV5-4 to TRBJ2-1; 9 bases are shared with TRBD2. CDR1 SGHNT and CDR2 YYREEE come from the germline V gene (reference sequence). This CDR3 is built from 14 residues. J gave up 7 bases and V 7 bases, and 9 bases lay outside the gene matches. CDR3 protein: CASSLAGRGNEQFF. The CDR3 nucleotides are TGTGCCAGCTCCCTAGCGGGAAGGGGAAATGAGCAGTTCTTC.

V is TRBV5-1 and J is TRBJ2-3; 8 nucleotides line up with TRBD1. The CDR3 is made up of 14 amino acids. V shed 5 bases and J 5 bases; nucleotides not matched to a gene: 7. Germline CDR1 SGHRS, CDR2 YFSETQ. The CDR3 loop reads CASSSTGGEDTQYF. Written as DNA, the CDR3 is TGCGCCAGCAGTTCCACAGGGGGAGAAGATACGCAGTATTTT.

This rearrangement joins TRBV28 to TRBJ1-1; 9 bases line up with TRBD1. The CDR3 totals 14 residues. Germline lookup yields CDR1 MDHEN and CDR2 SYDVKM. V trimming: 5 bases; J trimming: 4 bases; junction bases outside the gene matches: 5. CDR3 nucleotides: TGTGCCAGCAGTCCGTCGGACAGGGGCACTGAAGCTTTCTTT. Its translation: CASSPSDRGTEAFF.

This chain links TRBV21-1 with TRBJ2-7; the table assigns TRBD1, which was not confirmed against the DNA. TRBV21-1 is assigned pseudogene status. CDR3 length: 16 residues. This CDR3 is CASSKGHGAYSYEQYF. The CDR3 DNA is TGTGCCAGCAGCAAAGGACATGGGGCCTACTCCTACGAGCAGTACTTC.

CDR3 in amino acids: CASSLTLDTEAFF. The DNA of the CDR3 is TGTGCCAGCAGTTTAACTTTGGACACTGAAGCTTTCTTT. This chain connects TRBV7-6 to TRBJ1-1; no definite D call. This CDR3 region has 13 residues. V was shortened by 6 bases and J by 3 bases, with 11 bases between the two germline ends. CDR1 and CDR2 (germline): SGHVS, FNYEAQ.

The chain carries TRBV6-5 and TRBJ1-5; 10 nucleotides line up with TRBD1. This CDR3 comprises 15 residues. The ends lost 6 bases at V and 9 bases at J; junction bases unmatched: 11. Looked up from germline, CDR1 is MNHEY and CDR2 is SVGAGI. The CDR3 reads CASRADRGLQMPQHF. The CDR3 region has the DNA TGTGCCAGCAGAGCAGACAGGGGGCTTCAGATGCCCCAGCATTTT.

This clone was detected once. The chain carries TRBV18 and TRBJ1-4, with D possibly TRBD1 on 6 matching bases. CDR1 is KGHSH and CDR2 is LQKENI in the germline V gene. The CDR3 has 15 residues. Trimming left V 5 bases short and J 3 bases short, with 13 bases between. CDR3 amino acids: CASSDRQAPNEKLFF. The CDR3 nucleotides are TGTGCCAGCTCAGATCGACAGGCGCCTAATGAAAAACTGTTTTTT.

V is TRBV5-1 and J is TRBJ1-2, with a possible D match to TRBD1 (6 bases). The V and J ends lost 4 bases and 7 bases respectively, with 23 bases between them. The V gene's germline CDR1 is SGHRS and CDR2 YFSETQ. The CDR3 sequence is 16 residues long. CDR3 loop: CASSRGGTGTLAGYTF. DNA of the CDR3: TGCGCCAGCAGCCGCGGCGGCACCGGGACACTCGCTGGCTACACCTTC.

The CDR3 coding sequence is TGTGCCAGCAGGTCCGACACTGAAGCTTTCTTT. Translated: CASRSDTEAFF. V is TRBV5-5 and J is TRBJ1-1; unclear D gene. Germline V gene data show CDR1 as SGHKS and CDR2 as YYEKEE (reference sequence). The CDR3 is 11 amino acids. V lost 5 bases, J lost 3 bases, and 5 bases lay in between. Based on the CDR3 plus reference TRBV5-5 and TRBJ1-1, the full variable domain is DAGVTQSPTHLIKTRGQQVTLRCSPISGHKSVSWYQQVLGQGPQFIFQYYEKEERGRGNFPDRFSARQFPNYSSELNVNALLLGDSALYLCASRSDTEAFFGQGTRLTVV.

The rearrangement joins TRBV7-3 to TRBJ2-1; 7 bases agree with TRBD1. Germline V gene sequence: CDR1 SGHTA, CDR2 FQGTGA. V gave up 4 bases and J gave up 1 base; unmatched junction bases: 4. The CDR3 spans 15 residues. The CDR3 bases are TGTGCCAGCAGCTCGACAGGGTCATCCTACAATGAGCAGTTCTTC. Translation gives CASSSTGSSYNEQFF.

The chain uses TRBV4-3 and TRBJ2-2; no clear D. CDR3 length equals 14 residues. The germline V gene encodes CDR1 LGHNA and CDR2 YSLEER. Trimming left V 0 bases short and J 6 bases short, with 8 bases between. The DNA for the CDR3 is TGCGCCAGCAGCCAAGATAGTTTTCCCGGGGAGCTGTTTTTT. This gives the protein CASSQDSFPGELFF.

Worth noting for this clone: Relative to the germline gene, one junction end is altered; a read error may explain this. The V and J genes are TRBV10-3 and TRBJ1-4; D is unclear. Germline V gene data show CDR1 as ENHRY and CDR2 as SYGVKD. The CDR3 loop spans 13 amino acids. CDR3 amino acids: CAISESEGRKLFF. In DNA form, the CDR3 reads TGTGCCATCAGTGAATCGGAGGGAAGAAAATTGTTTTTT.